The clone carrying this TCR beta chain has more than one count but fewer than ten. Antigen: not known. The data derive from a study of identical twins. A single record per CDR3 protein comes from TCRdb applying MiXCR to the 5' RACE reads. The data show some 790,000 distinct CDR3 sequences, with roughly 18% seen just once and 13% held by the top ten. The CDR3 runs 15 residues. The V gene end was trimmed by 1 base and the J gene end by 4 bases; junction bases not matched to a gene: 4. Germline CDR1 is DFQATT and CDR2 is SNEGSKA (reference sequence). Study conclusions and caveats: The analysis was cross-sectional rather than longitudinal within donors.

This sample also belongs to another study, concerning T cells expressing NK-cell markers.

The rearrangement links TRBV20-1 to TRBJ2-1, with TRBD1 matching over 10 bases. The receptor comes from a woman between 18 and 30 years old in good health. The material sequenced was PBMCs. CDR3 sequence reads: CSARGQGALYNEQFF. CDR3 nucleotide sequence: TGCAGTGCTAGAGGACAGGGGGCTTTGTACAATGAGCAGTTCTTC.